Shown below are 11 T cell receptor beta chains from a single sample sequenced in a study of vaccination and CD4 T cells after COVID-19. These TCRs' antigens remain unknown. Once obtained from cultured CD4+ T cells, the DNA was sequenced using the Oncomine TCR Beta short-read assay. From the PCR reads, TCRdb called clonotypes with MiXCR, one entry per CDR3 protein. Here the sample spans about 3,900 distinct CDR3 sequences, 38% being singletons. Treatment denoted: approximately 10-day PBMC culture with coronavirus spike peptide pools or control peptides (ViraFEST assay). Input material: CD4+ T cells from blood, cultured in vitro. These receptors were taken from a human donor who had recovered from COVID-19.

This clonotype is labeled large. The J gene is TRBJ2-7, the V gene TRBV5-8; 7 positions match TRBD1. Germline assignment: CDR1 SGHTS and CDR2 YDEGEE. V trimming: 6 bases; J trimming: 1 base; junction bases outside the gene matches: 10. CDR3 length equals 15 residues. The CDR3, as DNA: TGTGCCAGCAAATCCCGACAGGGTCGATCCTACGAGCAGTACTTC. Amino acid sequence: CASKSRQGRSYEQYF.

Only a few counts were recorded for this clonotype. In DNA form, the CDR3 reads TGCGCCAGCAGTCCCAGAACGGACTATGGCTACACCTTC. Encoded protein: CASSPRTDYGYTF. The chain is built from TRBV5-1 and TRBJ1-2; the D is unclear. Trimming shortened V by 5 bases and J by 3 bases, and 11 bases separated the two germline ends. The CDR3 loop spans 13 amino acids. Germline CDR1 and CDR2: SGHRS and YFSETQ.

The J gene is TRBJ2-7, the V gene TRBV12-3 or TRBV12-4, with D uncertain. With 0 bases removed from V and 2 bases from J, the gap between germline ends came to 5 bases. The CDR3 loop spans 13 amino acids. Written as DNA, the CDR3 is TGTGCCAGCAGTTTAGCCCGGCCCTACGAGCAGTACTTC. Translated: CASSLARPYEQYF.

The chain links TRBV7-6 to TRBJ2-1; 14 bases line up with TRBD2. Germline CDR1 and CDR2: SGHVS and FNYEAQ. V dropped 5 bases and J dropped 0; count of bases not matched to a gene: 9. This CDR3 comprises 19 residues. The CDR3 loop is CASSIWTSGRKSSYNEQFF. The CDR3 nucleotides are TGTGCCAGCAGCATCTGGACTAGCGGGAGGAAGAGCTCCTACAATGAGCAGTTCTTC.

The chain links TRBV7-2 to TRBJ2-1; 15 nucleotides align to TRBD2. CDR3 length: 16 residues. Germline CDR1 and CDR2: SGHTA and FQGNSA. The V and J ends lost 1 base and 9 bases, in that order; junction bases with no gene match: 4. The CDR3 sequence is CASSLGTSGGAFEQFF. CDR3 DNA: TGTGCCAGCAGCTTAGGGACTAGCGGGGGGGCCTTTGAGCAGTTCTTC.

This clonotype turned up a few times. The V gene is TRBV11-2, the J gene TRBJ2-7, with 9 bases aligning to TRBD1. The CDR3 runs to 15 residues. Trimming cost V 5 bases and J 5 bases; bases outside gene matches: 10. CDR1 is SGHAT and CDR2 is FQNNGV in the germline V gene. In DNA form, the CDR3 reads TGTGCCAGCAGCCTCCTTACAGGGGGCGGCCACGAGCAGTACTTC. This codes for CASSLLTGGGHEQYF.

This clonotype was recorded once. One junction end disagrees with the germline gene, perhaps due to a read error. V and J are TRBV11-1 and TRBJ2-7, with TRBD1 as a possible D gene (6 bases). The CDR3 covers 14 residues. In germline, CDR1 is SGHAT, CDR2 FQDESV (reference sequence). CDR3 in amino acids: CARSLWTQGPEQYF. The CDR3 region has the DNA TGTGCCAGAAGCTTATGGACCCAGGGGCCCGAGCAGTACTTC.

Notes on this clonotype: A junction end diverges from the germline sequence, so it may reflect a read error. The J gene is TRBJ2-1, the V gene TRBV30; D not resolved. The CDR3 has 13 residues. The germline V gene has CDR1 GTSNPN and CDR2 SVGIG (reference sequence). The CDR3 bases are TGCGCCTGGAGTCTAGTGTCGGTCCATGAGCAGTTCTTC. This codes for CAWSLVSVHEQFF.

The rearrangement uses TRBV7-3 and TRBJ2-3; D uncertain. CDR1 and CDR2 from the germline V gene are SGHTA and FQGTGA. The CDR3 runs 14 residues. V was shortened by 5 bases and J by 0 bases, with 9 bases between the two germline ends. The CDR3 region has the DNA TGTGCCAGCAGCCTCATTTCTAGCACAGATACGCAGTATTTT. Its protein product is CASSLISSTDTQYF.

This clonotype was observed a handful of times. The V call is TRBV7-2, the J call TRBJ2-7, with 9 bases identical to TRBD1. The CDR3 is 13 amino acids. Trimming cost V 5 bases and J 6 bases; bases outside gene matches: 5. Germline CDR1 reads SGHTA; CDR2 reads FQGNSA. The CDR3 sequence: CASSRDRDGEQYF. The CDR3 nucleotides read TGTGCCAGCAGCAGGGACAGGGATGGCGAGCAGTACTTC.

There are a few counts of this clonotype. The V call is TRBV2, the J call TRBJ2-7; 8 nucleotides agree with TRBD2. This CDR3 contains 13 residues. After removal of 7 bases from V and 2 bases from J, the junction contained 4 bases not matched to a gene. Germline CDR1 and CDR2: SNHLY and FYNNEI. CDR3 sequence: CASKRLATYEQYF. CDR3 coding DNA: TGTGCCAGCAAGAGACTAGCGACCTACGAGCAGTACTTC.